This T cell receptor (beta chain) came from a study of blood T cell repertoires in COVID-19. Study context: Both acute and convalescent COVID-19 samples were obtained from the United States, Italy and Spain. Sources were T cells, B-cell-depleted T cells, or PBMCs; the material itself was cDNA or gDNA.

Original handling: Reference gene primer amplification in the assay estimated nucleated cell counts. Libraries were prepared by immunoSEQ multiplex PCR; TCRdb keeps only in-frame clonotypes and omits some of them. The V and J calls and clone size come from that table; D and trimming were worked out from the DNA. The table shows some 300,000 clones, with around 88% occurring only once. The germline V and J ends were trimmed by 0 bases and 10 bases, with 22 bases remaining between them. The CDR3 has 18 amino acids. Germline V gene lookup returns CDR1 MGHRA and CDR2 YSYEKL. The TCR originated in a woman aged 25 to 39 who had recovered from COVID-19. Sequenced input: peripheral blood. The chain links TRBV4-1 to TRBJ1-6; possibly TRBD1 for D (5 bases). This CDR3 reads CASSQESRRGLSRSPLHF. For the CDR3, the DNA is TGCGCCAGCAGCCAAGAGAGTCGAAGGGGCCTTTCTCGGTCACCCCTCCACTTT.